A selection of T cell receptor beta chains follows, all from one sample in a study of blood T cell repertoires in COVID-19. The protocol was immunoSEQ multiplex PCR, while the TCRdb copy is restricted to in-frame clones and leaves out a portion. The sample shows under 300,000 clones, roughly 88% of them seen only once. The material sequenced was peripheral blood. These receptors all stem from a woman between 25 and 40 years old with active or convalescent COVID-19. CDR3s include the opening cysteine and the closing phenylalanine or tryptophan. A D gene is named only where the DNA matches it firmly. Size values are once, few and many counts, or a class for expanded clones, and some rows have none.

J: TRBJ1-1
V: TRBV18
D: .
size: few
DNA: TGTGCCAGCTCACCTCAGGCGGGGCAGATGAACACTGAAGCTTTCTTT
CDR3: CASSPQAGQMNTEAFF

J: TRBJ1-4
V: TRBV6-5
D: TRBD1
size: .
DNA: TGTGCCAGCAGTTACTCGGGACAGGATCCTGAAAAACTGTTTTTT
CDR3: CASSYSGQDPEKLFF

J: TRBJ1-1
V: TRBV23-1
D: TRBD1
size: .
DNA: TGCGCCAGCAGCCATAGACAGGGGGCTAATACTGAAGCTTTCTTT
CDR3: CASSHRQGANTEAFF

J: TRBJ2-1
V: TRBV9
D: .
size: .
DNA: TGTGCCAGCAGCGTAGCTCCTAGCGAGGAGGGTGAGCAGTTCTTC
CDR3: CASSVAPSEEGEQFF

J: TRBJ2-7
V: TRBV7-2
D: .
size: .
DNA: TGTGCCAGCAGGAAAGTAACAGGGGAGGACGAGCAGTACTTC
CDR3: CASRKVTGEDEQYF

J: TRBJ1-5
V: TRBV30
D: TRBD1
size: .
DNA: TGTGCCTGGAGTGTACGTGAAGGGGGCCAGTTTCAGCCCCAGCATTTT
CDR3: CAWSVREGGQFQPQHF

J: TRBJ2-3
V: TRBV7-2
D: TRBD2
size: .
DNA: TGTGCCAGCGCCCCTCGGACTAGCGGGGGACAAGATACGCAGTATTTT
CDR3: CASAPRTSGGQDTQYF

J: TRBJ2-1
V: TRBV5-6
D: TRBD1
size: .
DNA: TGTGCCAGCAGCCTGATACAAGGACAGGGGTCAAGTGAGCAGTTCTTC
CDR3: CASSLIQGQGSSEQFF

J: TRBJ1-1
V: TRBV19
D: .
size: .
DNA: TGTGCCAGTAGTATGTCAGGGAACACTGAAGCTTTCTTT
CDR3: CASSMSGNTEAFF

J: TRBJ1-2
V: TRBV18
D: .
size: .
DNA: TGTGCCAGCTCACCCTTCGACAGCTTAAACTATGGCTACACCTTC
CDR3: CASSPFDSLNYGYTF

J: TRBJ1-1
V: TRBV14
D: .
size: .
DNA: TGTGCCAGCAGCCACACTCAGGGTGAAGCTTTCTTT
CDR3: CASSHTQGEAFF

J: TRBJ2-7
V: TRBV7-9
D: .
size: .
DNA: TGTGCCAGCAGCGCCGTGGTAGGAGGTGACTACGAGCAGTACTTC
CDR3: CASSAVVGGDYEQYF

J: TRBJ2-7
V: TRBV29-1
D: TRBD1
size: .
DNA: TGCAGCGTTGGGACAGGGGTCGAGCAGTACTTC
CDR3: CSVGTGVEQYF

J: TRBJ1-1
V: TRBV2
D: TRBD1
size: .
DNA: TGTGCCAGCAGGGGACAGGGATCCACTGAAGCTTTCTTT
CDR3: CASRGQGSTEAFF

J: TRBJ2-1
V: TRBV7-2
D: TRBD2
size: .
DNA: TGTGCCAGCAGCTCCCCAAGGTTGGCGGGGGGGCCATCCGAGCAGTTCTTC
CDR3: CASSSPRLAGGPSEQFF

J: TRBJ1-4
V: TRBV7-2
D: TRBD1
size: .
DNA: TGTGCCAGCAGATCGCGACCGGGACAGGGGATTGCAACTAATGAAAAACTGTTTTTT
CDR3: CASRSRPGQGIATNEKLFF

J: TRBJ2-5
V: TRBV3-1/TRBV3-2
D: .
size: few
DNA: TGTGCCAGCAGCCAACGCACGCTCGGAGAGACTGGATATGAAGAGACCCAGTACTTC
CDR3: CASSQRTLGETGYEETQYF

J: TRBJ1-2
V: TRBV4-3
D: TRBD1
size: .
DNA: TGCGCCAGCAGCCAAGGGCGGACAGGCAGCTATGGCTACACCTTC
CDR3: CASSQGRTGSYGYTF

J: TRBJ1-2
V: TRBV30
D: .
size: .
DNA: TGTGCCTGGAGTGTAAGAGCAGGGATCCGCGGCTACACCTTC
CDR3: CAWSVRAGIRGYTF

J: TRBJ2-5
V: TRBV7-8
D: .
size: .
DNA: TGTGCCAGCAGCTTAGCTGAGGTCAGGAGGGAGACCCAGTACTTC
CDR3: CASSLAEVRRETQYF

J: TRBJ2-7
V: TRBV11-1
D: TRBD2
size: .
DNA: TGTGCCAGCACTGATAGCGGGGGGAACTCCTACGAGCAGTACTTC
CDR3: CASTDSGGNSYEQYF

J: TRBJ2-4
V: TRBV7-2
D: TRBD2
size: .
DNA: TGTGCCAGCAGCCCGAGAGTTATTAGCGGGGCGGCCAAAAACATTCAGTACTTC
CDR3: CASSPRVISGAAKNIQYF

J: TRBJ1-5
V: TRBV28
D: .
size: .
DNA: TGTGCCAGCCAATCGTACACCCAGCCCCAGCATTTT
CDR3: CASQSYTQPQHF

J: TRBJ1-5
V: TRBV6-5
D: .
size: .
DNA: TGTGCCAGCAGCCCCGGACTCAGCAATCAGCCCCAGCATTTT
CDR3: CASSPGLSNQPQHF

J: TRBJ1-2
V: TRBV5-4
D: .
size: .
DNA: TGTGCCAGCAGCTCCGGGGGGTTGTCGGGCTACACCTTC
CDR3: CASSSGGLSGYTF

J: TRBJ2-7
V: TRBV19
D: TRBD1
size: .
DNA: TGTGCCAGTAGCCGGACAGGGTCCAGCTCCTACGAGCAGTACTTC
CDR3: CASSRTGSSSYEQYF

J: TRBJ1-1
V: TRBV6-5
D: TRBD1
size: .
DNA: TGTGCCAGCAGTTCTGACAAGGGGGCGCAGGCTGAAGCTTTCTTT
CDR3: CASSSDKGAQAEAFF

J: TRBJ2-7
V: TRBV6-2/TRBV6-3
D: TRBD2
size: .
DNA: TGTGCCAGCAGTTACGCTAGCGGGGGCGAGCAGTACTTC
CDR3: CASSYASGGEQYF

J: TRBJ1-2
V: TRBV27
D: .
size: .
DNA: TGTGCCAGCAGTTTCAGGCCGCCTGACTACACCTTC
CDR3: CASSFRPPDYTF